A single sample gave rise to the 8 T cell receptor beta chains below, sequenced in a study of T-cell reconstitution after alpha-beta-depleted transplantation in children. The authors prepared the TCRbeta library with unique molecular identifiers. MiXCR, run by TCRdb on the PCR reads, gives a single entry per CDR3 protein. The sample has about 72,000 distinct CDR3 sequences, about 6.7% seen once; the top ten hold less than 3%. The source was PBMCs from the stem cell graft donor, collected from the stem cell graft. The source is a human donor who donated a stem cell graft to a child with acute lymphoblastic leukemia.

This clonotype was counted at least ten times. This chain joins TRBV11-2 and TRBJ2-5; D call uncertain. The CDR3 covers 14 residues. Trimming took 4 bases from V and 2 from J, leaving 11 bases between them. Germline V gene lookup returns CDR1 SGHAT and CDR2 FQNNGV. CDR3 in amino acids: CASSSLSPQETQYF. The CDR3 DNA sequence: TGTGCCAGCAGCTCATTGTCCCCACAAGAGACCCAGTACTTC.

This clonotype was found many times. The chain links TRBV20-1 to TRBJ2-7; no definite D call. This CDR3 comprises 11 residues. The V gene's germline CDR1 is DFQATT and CDR2 SNEGSKA (reference sequence). Trimming left V 5 bases short and J 4 bases short, with 9 bases between. For the CDR3, the DNA is TGCAGTGCTCTGGACGAGTACGAGCAGTACTTC. Protein sequence: CSALDEYEQYF.

The chain is built from TRBV7-9 and TRBJ1-2; D remains unclear. CDR3 length: 14 residues. Germline CDR1 reads SEHNR; CDR2 reads FQNEAQ (reference sequence). V lost 7 bases, J lost 3 bases, and 15 bases lay in between. The CDR3 DNA reads TGTGCCAGCACCCAAGACTTAGAGTACTATGGCTACACCTTC. This translates into CASTQDLEYYGYTF. Full variable domain (missing parts from reference TRBV7-9 and TRBJ1-2): DTGVSQNPRHKITKRGQNVTFRCDPISEHNRLYWYRQTLGQGPEFLTYFQNEAQLEKSRLLSDRFSAERPKGSFSTLEIQRTEQGDSAMYLCASTQDLEYYGYTFGSGTRLTVV.

This clonotype occurred many times. The V and J genes are TRBV5-1 and TRBJ1-1; D gene unclear. The CDR3 length is 11 residues. Germline V CDR1 and CDR2: SGHRS, YFSETQ. V shed 3 bases and J shed 7 bases, with 7 bases lying between them. The CDR3, as DNA: TGCGCCAGCAGCTATGGATTTGAAGCTTTCTTT. Residues: CASSYGFEAFF.

This clonotype was recorded a few times. This chain joins TRBV11-3 and TRBJ2-1; perhaps TRBD2 as D (6 bases). Deletions cut 1 base from V and 4 bases from J, with 11 bases between. CDR3 length equals 15 residues. Germline V gene lookup returns CDR1 SGHNT and CDR2 YENEEA. The CDR3 DNA reads as TGTGCCAGCAGCTTAGGTGTAGCGGAATACAATGAGCAGTTCTTC. Amino acid sequence: CASSLGVAEYNEQFF.

This clonotype was found many times. V gene TRBV29-1 combines with J gene TRBJ2-3; 7 positions agree with TRBD2. Germline V lookup: CDR1 SQVTM, CDR2 ANQGSEA. CDR3 size: 13 residues. Unmatched junction bases numbered 6, after V lost 7 bases and J lost 2 bases. In nucleotides, the CDR3 is TGCAGCGCCGTTAGCGGGTTCACAGATACGCAGTATTTT. Amino acids: CSAVSGFTDTQYF.

This clonotype was seen at least ten times. The chain joins TRBV10-2 to TRBJ1-1; maybe TRBD1 (6 bases). V lost 6 bases, J lost 3 bases, and 14 bases lay in between. Per the germline V gene, CDR1 is WSHSY and CDR2 is SAAADI. The CDR3 length is 14 residues. The CDR3 region is CASRTTQGDTEAFF. The CDR3 coding sequence is TGCGCCAGCAGGACGACACAGGGTGACACTGAAGCTTTCTTT.

This clonotype was detected many times. V gene TRBV5-1 combines with J gene TRBJ2-7; 8 bases match TRBD1. Germline CDR1 and CDR2: SGHRS and YFSETQ. Losses at the gene ends were 2 bases for V and 6 bases for J; bases not matched to a gene: 7. The CDR3 extends over 14 amino acids. This CDR3 reads CASSLLDRASEQYF. The CDR3 DNA reads TGCGCCAGCAGCTTATTGGACAGGGCCTCCGAGCAGTACTTC. The complete variable domain, with remaining parts taken from reference TRBV5-1 and TRBJ2-7, reads KAGVTQTPRYLIKTRGQQVTLSCSPISGHRSVSWYQQTPGQGLQFLFEYFSETQRNKGNFPGRFSGRQFSNSRSEMNVSTLELGDSALYLCASSLLDRASEQYFGPGTRLTVT.